This record looks at one TCR beta chain sequence and its context. Trimming took 1 base from V and 5 from J, leaving 14 bases between them. This CDR3 spans 15 amino acids. Germline V gene data show CDR1 as SNHLY and CDR2 as FYNNEI. The PCR had 60 Vbeta and 13 Jbeta primers. Sequencing used immunoSEQ multiplex PCR; TCRdb keeps in-frame clones, though not all of them. Among some 190,000 clones listed, less than 80% were seen once. This sample stems from a study of cytomegalovirus exposure and HLA in healthy donors. Study information: Researchers found that roughly 81% of 300 to 450 genotyped donors fell within the Caucasian-associated ancestry cluster.

This TCR was sampled from a man aged 18 to 30 in good health and CMV-seronegative. The source material was PBMCs. The V and J genes are TRBV2 and TRBJ2-5; D may be TRBD2 (5 bases). As DNA, the CDR3 is TGTGCCAGCAGTGAAGGGAGTCTAACGGGGGAGACCCAGTACTTC. It yields the protein CASSEGSLTGETQYF.